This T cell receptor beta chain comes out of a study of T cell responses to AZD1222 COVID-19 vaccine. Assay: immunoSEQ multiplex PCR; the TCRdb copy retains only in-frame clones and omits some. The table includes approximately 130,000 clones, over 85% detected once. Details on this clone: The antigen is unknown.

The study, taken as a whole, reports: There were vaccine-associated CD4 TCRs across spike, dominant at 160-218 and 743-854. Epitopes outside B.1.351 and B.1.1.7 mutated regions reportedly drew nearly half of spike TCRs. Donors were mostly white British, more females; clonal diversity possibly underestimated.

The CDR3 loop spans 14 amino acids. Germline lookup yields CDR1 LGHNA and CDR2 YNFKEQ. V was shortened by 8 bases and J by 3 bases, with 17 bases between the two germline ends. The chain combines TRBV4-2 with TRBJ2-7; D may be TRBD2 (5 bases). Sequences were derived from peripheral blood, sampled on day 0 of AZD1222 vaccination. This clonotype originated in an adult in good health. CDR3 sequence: CASSPRGSFYEQYF. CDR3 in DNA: TGTGCCAGCTCCCCTCGCGGGTCCTTCTACGAGCAGTACTTC.